This TCR beta chain is drawn from a study of identical twins. Study conclusions and caveats: Cord blood beta clonotypes that were abundant carried fewer insertions, and memory repertoires showed no such trend.

It was template switching that added a universal primer site, and there were unique molecular identifiers on the cDNA. MiXCR, run by TCRdb on the 5' RACE reads, gives a single entry per CDR3 protein. The sample lists 350,000 or so distinct CDR3 sequences, approximately 13% occurring once. From germline, CDR1 is MDHEN and CDR2 SYDVKM. V shed 2 bases and J shed 0 bases, with 15 bases lying between them. CDR3 length: 17 residues. This clonotype was seen only a few times. No antigen is known for it. This sample was also put to use in a study of yellow fever vaccine responses in identical twins.

The TCR comes from a woman under 30 in good health. The gene calls are TRBV28 and TRBJ2-3, with D possibly being TRBD1 or TRBD2 (5 bases each). The sample comprised CD8+ T cells sorted from blood. CDR3 region: CASSLIRGRASTDTQYF. The CDR3 region has the DNA TGTGCCAGCAGTTTAATCCGGGGCCGAGCTAGCACAGATACGCAGTATTTT.